The TCR beta chain described here comes from a study of graft-versus-host responses after intestinal transplantation. The wider study: Each patient got anti-thymocyte globulin induction, then tacrolimus and steroids for about 3 years. Study outcomes and limitations: GvH clones were identified in recipient marrow, with some first appearing in ileum or blood. Across patients carrying graft-donor T cell macrochimerism, allografts held high graft-versus-host to host-versus-graft clonal ratios. Circulating GvH clone levels at their peak were associated with HvG declines (early post-transplant).

From germline, CDR1 is SNHLY and CDR2 FYNNEI. The CDR3 totals 14 residues. Trimming shortened V by 11 bases and J by 5 bases, and 22 bases separated the two germline ends. Worth noting for this clone: Its antigen is unidentified.

Method: immunoSEQ multiplex PCR; TCRdb's copy keeps in-frame clones and lacks some. The sample consists of 93,000 or so clones, approximately 93% of them appearing once. The genes are TRBV2 and TRBJ2-7; D tentatively fits TRBD1 or TRBD2 (7 bases each). The sequence came from a human donor who received an intestinal transplant. This sample comprised unstimulated CD8+ T cells sorted from spleen or lymph node cells, obtained before intestinal transplant. The CDR3 DNA follows: TGTGCCTCAGGGGGGGGCCCCCCGGGGGACGAGCAGTACTTC. It translates to CASGGGPPGDEQYF.